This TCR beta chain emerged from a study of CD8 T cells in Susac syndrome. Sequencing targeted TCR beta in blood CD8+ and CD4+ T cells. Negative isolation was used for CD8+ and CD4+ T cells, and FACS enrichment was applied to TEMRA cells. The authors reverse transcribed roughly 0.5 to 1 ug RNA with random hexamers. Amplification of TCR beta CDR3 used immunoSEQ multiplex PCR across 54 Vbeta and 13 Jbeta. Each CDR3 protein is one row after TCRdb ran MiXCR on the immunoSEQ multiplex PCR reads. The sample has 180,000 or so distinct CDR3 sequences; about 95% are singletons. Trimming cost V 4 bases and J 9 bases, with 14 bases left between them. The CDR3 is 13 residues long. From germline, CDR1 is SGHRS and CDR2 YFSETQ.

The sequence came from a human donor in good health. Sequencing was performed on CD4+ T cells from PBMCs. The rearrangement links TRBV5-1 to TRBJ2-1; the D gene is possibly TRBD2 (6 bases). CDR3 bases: TGCGCCAGCAGCGCGACTAGAAACGGTGAGCAGTTCTTC. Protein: CASSATRNGEQFF. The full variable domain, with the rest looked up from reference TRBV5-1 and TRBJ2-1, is KAGVTQTPRYLIKTRGQQVTLSCSPISGHRSVSWYQQTPGQGLQFLFEYFSETQRNKGNFPGRFSGRQFSNSRSEMNVSTLELGDSALYLCASSATRNGEQFFGPGTRLTVL.